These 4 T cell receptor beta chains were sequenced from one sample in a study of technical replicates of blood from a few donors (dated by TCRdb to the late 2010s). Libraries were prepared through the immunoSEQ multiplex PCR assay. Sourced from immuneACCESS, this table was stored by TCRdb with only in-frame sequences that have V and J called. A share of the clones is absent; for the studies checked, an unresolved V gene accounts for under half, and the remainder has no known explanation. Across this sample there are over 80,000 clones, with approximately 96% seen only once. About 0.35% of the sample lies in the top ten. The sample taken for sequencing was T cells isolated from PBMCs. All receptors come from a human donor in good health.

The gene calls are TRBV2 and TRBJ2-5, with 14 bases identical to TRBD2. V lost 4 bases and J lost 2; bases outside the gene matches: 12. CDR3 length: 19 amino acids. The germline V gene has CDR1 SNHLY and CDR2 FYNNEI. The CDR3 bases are TGTGCCAGCAGTGTTCTTTGGGGACTAGCGGGAGAATGGCAAGAGACCCAGTACTTC. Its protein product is CASSVLWGLAGEWQETQYF.

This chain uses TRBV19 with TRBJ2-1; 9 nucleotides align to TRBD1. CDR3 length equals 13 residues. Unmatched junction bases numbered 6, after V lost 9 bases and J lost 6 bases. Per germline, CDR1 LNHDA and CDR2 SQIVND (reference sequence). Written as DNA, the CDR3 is TGTGCCAGCTCGGGACAGGGAGGCAATGAGCAGTTCTTC. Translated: CASSGQGGNEQFF.

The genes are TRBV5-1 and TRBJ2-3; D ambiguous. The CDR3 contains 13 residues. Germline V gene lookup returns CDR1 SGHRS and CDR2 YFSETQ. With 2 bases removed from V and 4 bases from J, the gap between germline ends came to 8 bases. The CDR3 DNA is TGCGCCAGCAGCTTCATAGTGGCAGATACGCAGTATTTT. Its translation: CASSFIVADTQYF.

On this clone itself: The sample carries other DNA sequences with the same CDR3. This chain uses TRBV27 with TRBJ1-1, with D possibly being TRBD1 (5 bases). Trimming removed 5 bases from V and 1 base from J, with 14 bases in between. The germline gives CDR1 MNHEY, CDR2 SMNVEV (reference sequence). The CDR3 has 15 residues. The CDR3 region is CASSPWTGENTEAFF. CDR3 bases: TGTGCCAGCAGTCCGTGGACGGGGGAGAACACTGAAGCTTTCTTT.